This T cell receptor (beta chain) derives from a study of regulatory T cells in long-lasting Graves disease. Study results and caveats: Preferential use of TRBV28, TRBJ1-2 and TRBJ2-5 was seen in persistent disease.

Details on this clonotype: What it recognizes is unknown.

Time point of the sample: newly diagnosed GD, antithyroid drugs for less than 3 months. The TCR library used RNA extracted from PBMCs. Assembly of TCR beta libraries relied on iRepertoire HTBI primers together with Arm-PCR of CDR3 regions. MiXCR, applied by TCRdb to the multiplex PCR reads, yields one record per CDR3 protein. The sample lists 200,000 to 250,000 distinct CDR3 sequences, approximately 18% occurring once. Germline V CDR1 and CDR2: SGHTS, YDEGEE. There are 19 residues in the CDR3. With V trimmed by 5 bases and J by 3 bases, 13 bases remained unmatched. This same sample was also taken into another study, of T cells in Graves' hyperthyroidism and ophthalmopathy. That study reports: Before onset, by a median of around 6.1 months, the model predicted ophthalmopathy.

The TCR originated in a woman aged 25 to 39 with Graves disease. The sequenced sample was peripheral blood mononuclear cells (PBMCs), obtained at new diagnosis, from a patient treated with antithyroid drugs. The chain links TRBV5-8 to TRBJ2-1; 14 bases are shared with TRBD2. DNA for the CDR3: TGTGCCAGCAGTTCTCTCGGGACTAGCGGGGGAGCTCGCTACAATGAGCAGTTCTTC. It translates to CASSSLGTSGGARYNEQFF.